This T cell receptor (beta chain) was observed in a study of blood T cells in healthy people across ages. Alongside a J-beta primer mix, a sample-barcoded 5' primer served in a second PCR lasting roughly 6 to 11 cycles. Via MiXCR, TCRdb re-called the 5' RACE reads, giving one row per CDR3 protein. Of 780,000 or so distinct CDR3 sequences in the sample, 53% were seen once. The germline V gene encodes CDR1 SGHTA and CDR2 FQGTGA. This CDR3 contains 16 residues. V gave up 2 bases and J gave up 7 bases, with 18 bases separating them. V gene TRBV7-3 combines with J gene TRBJ1-5; D is perhaps TRBD1 (6 bases). The clonotype originates from an elderly man in good health. Input material: blood. The CDR3 bases are TGTGCCAGCAGCTTAGCCCCCGGGACATATGTGCAGCCCCAGCATTTT. Its translation is CASSLAPGTYVQPQHF.